The rows below give T cell receptor beta chains drawn from one sample of a study of T-cell memory formation after mild COVID-19. TCRdb reprocessed the 5' RACE reads with MiXCR, giving one entry per CDR3 protein. Altogether 540,000 or so distinct CDR3 sequences are present, about a fifth being singletons, with the ten largest covering 12%. The sequenced sample was PBMCs or a T cell subset sorted from them (not recorded which). These receptors originate from an adult woman who had mild COVID-19 (a few samples of this study predate the infection). Cell type and time point are not known. Each CDR3 is given with its conserved first and last residue.

v_call: TRBV12-3/TRBV12-4
cdr3_aa: CASTLTSGTGELFF

v_call: TRBV6-2/TRBV6-3
cdr3_aa: CASSRLSGSENTEAFF

v_call: TRBV20-1
cdr3_aa: CSAAPGPLDTQYF

v_call: TRBV12-3/TRBV12-4
cdr3_aa: CASGWRGTGNTIYF

v_call: TRBV29-1
cdr3_aa: CSVPLGGGRGNEQFF

v_call: TRBV6-1
cdr3_aa: CASTTLNRKVLHF

v_call: TRBV4-3
cdr3_aa: CASRQDLAGGRIAVF

v_call: TRBV20-1
cdr3_aa: CSARDREIGLRHGYTF

v_call: TRBV7-2
cdr3_aa: CASSRRGTDTQYF

v_call: TRBV5-4
cdr3_aa: CASSGDRLVGELFF